The clone carrying this T cell receptor beta chain showed up many times. Its matching antigen is unknown. Selection for sequencing was limited to patients who had shown CD8+CD57+ cell expansion by flow cytometry. With no exception, the patients had severe acquired aplastic anemia. None of the patients had been given any therapy when their blood was sampled. The record originates from a study of CD8+CD57+ T cells in acquired aplastic anemia. On the study more broadly: Sorted cells (CD4+ and CD8+) yielded DNA amounts that averaged approximately 3 ug. Whole-study results and caveats: Common to patients and controls were 25 to 30 CD8+ CDR3 sequences.

This CDR3 has 14 amino acids. Per germline, CDR1 LNHDA and CDR2 SQIVND (reference sequence). Germline trimming cut 5 bases from V and 2 bases from J; bases unmatched to any gene: 6. Both TCR beta VDJ combination and CDR3 sequence profiling were carried out. Genomic DNA was the template for this profiling. TCRdb processed the reads anew with MiXCR; each CDR3 protein has one entry. The table shows roughly 150,000 distinct CDR3 sequences, with less than 60% occurring only once. This TCR was recovered from a human donor with aplastic anemia. Sequencing was carried out using sorted CD4+, CD8+, or CD8+CD57+ T cells (not recorded which) from PBMCs. This chain joins TRBV19 and TRBJ2-7; TRBD1 matches at 7 bases. CDR3 DNA: TGTGCCAGTAGTTTAACAGGGGCCCCCTACGAGCAGTACTTC. The encoded protein is CASSLTGAPYEQYF.